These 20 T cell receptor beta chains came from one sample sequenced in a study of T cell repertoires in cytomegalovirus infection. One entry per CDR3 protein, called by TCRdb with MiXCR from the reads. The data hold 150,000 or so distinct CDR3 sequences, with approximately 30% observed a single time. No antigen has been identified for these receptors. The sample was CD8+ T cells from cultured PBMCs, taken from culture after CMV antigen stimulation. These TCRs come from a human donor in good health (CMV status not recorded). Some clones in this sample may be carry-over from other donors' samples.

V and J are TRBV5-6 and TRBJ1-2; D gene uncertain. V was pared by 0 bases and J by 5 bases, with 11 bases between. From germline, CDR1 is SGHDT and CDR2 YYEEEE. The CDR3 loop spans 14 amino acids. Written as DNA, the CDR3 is TGTGCCAGCAGCTTGGAAAACAAGGCGTATGGCTACACCTTC. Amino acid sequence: CASSLENKAYGYTF.

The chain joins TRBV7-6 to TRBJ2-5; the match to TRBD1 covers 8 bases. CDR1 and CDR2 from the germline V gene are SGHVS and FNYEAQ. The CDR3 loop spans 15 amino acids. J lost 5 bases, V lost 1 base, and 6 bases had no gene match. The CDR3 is CASSLGGQGAETQYF. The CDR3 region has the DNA TGTGCCAGCAGCTTAGGGGGCCAGGGGGCTGAGACCCAGTACTTC.

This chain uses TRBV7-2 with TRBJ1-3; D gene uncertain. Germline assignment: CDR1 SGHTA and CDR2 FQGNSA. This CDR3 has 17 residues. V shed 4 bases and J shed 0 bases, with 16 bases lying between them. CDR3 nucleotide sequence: TGTGCCAGCAGCTCATCCTCCGGGGTATACTCTGGAAACACCATATATTTT. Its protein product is CASSSSSGVYSGNTIYF. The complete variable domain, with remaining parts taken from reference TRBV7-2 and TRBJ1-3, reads GAGVSQSPSNKVTEKGKDVELRCDPISGHTALYWYRQSLGQGLEFLIYFQGNSAPDKSGLPSDRFSAERTGGSVSTLTIQRTQQEDSAVYLCASSSSSGVYSGNTIYFGEGSWLTVV.

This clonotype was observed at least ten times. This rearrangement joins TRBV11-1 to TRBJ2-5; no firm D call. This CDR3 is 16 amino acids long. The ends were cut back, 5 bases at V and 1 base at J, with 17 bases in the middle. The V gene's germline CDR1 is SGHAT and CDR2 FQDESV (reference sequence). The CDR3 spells CASSPISGPLQETQYF. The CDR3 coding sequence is TGTGCCAGCAGCCCAATTTCCGGACCACTCCAAGAGACCCAGTACTTC. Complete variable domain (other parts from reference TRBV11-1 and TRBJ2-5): EAEVAQSPRYKITEKSQAVAFWCDPISGHATLYWYRQILGQGPELLVQFQDESVVDDSQLPKDRFSAERLKGVDSTLKIQPAELGDSAMYLCASSPISGPLQETQYFGPGTRLLVL.

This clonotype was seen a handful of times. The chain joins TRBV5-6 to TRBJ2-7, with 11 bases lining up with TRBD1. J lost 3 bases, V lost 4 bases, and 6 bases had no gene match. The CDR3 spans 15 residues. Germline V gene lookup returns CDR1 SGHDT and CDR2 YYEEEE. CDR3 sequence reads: CASSPRTGGGYEQYF. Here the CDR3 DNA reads TGTGCCAGCAGCCCCCGGACAGGGGGCGGCTACGAGCAGTACTTC.

CDR3 protein: CSAGQGETGTQYF. The CDR3 nucleotides read TGCAGTGCCGGACAGGGGGAAACGGGTACGCAGTATTTT. This chain joins TRBV20-1 and TRBJ2-3; TRBD1 matches 10 bases. The CDR3 is made up of 13 amino acids. Germline V lookup: CDR1 DFQATT, CDR2 SNEGSKA (reference sequence). Trimming cost V 6 bases and J 8 bases; bases outside gene matches: 8.

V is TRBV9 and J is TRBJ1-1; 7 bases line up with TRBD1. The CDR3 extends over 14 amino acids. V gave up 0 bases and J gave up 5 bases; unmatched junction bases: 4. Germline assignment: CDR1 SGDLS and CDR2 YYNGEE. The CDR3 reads CASSVGPGGTEAFF. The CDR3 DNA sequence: TGTGCCAGCAGCGTAGGGCCAGGGGGGACTGAAGCTTTCTTT.

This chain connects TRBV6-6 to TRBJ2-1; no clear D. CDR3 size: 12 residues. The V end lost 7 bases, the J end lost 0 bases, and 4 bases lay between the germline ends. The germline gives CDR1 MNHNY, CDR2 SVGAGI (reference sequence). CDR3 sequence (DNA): TGTGCCAGCACCCCCTCCTACAATGAGCAGTTCTTC. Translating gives CASTPSYNEQFF.

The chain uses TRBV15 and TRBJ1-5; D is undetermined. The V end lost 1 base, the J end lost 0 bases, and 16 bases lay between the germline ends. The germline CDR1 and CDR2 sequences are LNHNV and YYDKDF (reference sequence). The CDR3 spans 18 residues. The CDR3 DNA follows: TGTGCCACCAGCAGAGTTGCCATGGCAAGCTATAGCAATCAGCCCCAGCATTTT. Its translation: CATSRVAMASYSNQPQHF.

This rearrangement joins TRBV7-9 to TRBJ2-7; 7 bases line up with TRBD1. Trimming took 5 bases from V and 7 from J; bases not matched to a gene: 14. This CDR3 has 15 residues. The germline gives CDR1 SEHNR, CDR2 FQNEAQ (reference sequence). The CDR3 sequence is CASSPQGQSYDEQYF. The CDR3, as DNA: TGTGCCAGCAGCCCCCAGGGACAGTCCTACGATGAGCAGTACTTC.

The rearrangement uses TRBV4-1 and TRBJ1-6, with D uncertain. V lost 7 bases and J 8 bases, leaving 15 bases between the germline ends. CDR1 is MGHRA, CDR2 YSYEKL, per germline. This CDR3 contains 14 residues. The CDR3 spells CASTSGSGDSPLHF. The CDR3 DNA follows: TGCGCCAGCACCTCGGGGTCCGGTGATTCACCCCTCCACTTT.

In DNA form, the CDR3 reads TGTGCCAGCAGCTCCTGGATCTTTCTGAGCTCTGGAAACACCATATATTTT. Residues: CASSSWIFLSSGNTIYF. The chain recombines TRBV5-5 with TRBJ1-3; D gene unclear. Germline loops: CDR1 SGHKS, CDR2 YYEKEE (reference sequence). Trimming shortened V by 3 bases and J by 0 bases, and 16 bases separated the two germline ends. The CDR3 runs to 17 residues.

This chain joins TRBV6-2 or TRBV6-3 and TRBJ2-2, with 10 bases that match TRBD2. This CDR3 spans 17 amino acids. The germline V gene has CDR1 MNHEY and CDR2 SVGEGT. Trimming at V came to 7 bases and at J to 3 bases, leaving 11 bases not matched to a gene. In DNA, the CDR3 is TGTGCCAGCACAGACCCCAGCGGGGGGGCCTACACCGGGGAGCTGTTTTTT. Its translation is CASTDPSGGAYTGELFF.

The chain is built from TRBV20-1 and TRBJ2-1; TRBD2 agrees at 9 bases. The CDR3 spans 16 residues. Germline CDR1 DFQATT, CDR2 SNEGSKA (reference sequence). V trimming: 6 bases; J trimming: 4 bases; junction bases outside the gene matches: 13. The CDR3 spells CSAPSEGGGAYNEQFF. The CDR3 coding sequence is TGCAGTGCCCCTTCTGAGGGCGGGGGGGCTTACAATGAGCAGTTCTTC.

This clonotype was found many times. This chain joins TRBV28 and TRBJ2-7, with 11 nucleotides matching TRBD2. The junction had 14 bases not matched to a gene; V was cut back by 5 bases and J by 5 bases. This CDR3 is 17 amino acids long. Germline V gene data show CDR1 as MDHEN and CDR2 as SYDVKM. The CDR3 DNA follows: TGTGCCAGCAGTCACCCCCCTAGACTAGCGGGGATTGACGAGCAGTACTTC. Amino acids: CASSHPPRLAGIDEQYF.

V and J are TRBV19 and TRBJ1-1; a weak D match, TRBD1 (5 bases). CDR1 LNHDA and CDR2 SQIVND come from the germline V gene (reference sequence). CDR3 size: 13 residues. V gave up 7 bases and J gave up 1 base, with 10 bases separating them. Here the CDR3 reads CASKIGGNTEAFF. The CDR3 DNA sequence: TGTGCCAGTAAGATTGGGGGGAACACTGAAGCTTTCTTT.

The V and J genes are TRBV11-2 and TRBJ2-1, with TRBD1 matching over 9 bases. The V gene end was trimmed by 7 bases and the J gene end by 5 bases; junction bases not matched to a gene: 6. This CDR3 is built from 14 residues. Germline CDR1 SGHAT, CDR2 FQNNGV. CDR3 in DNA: TGTGCCAGCACCCCCGGGACAGGGAACAATGAGCAGTTCTTC. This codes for CASTPGTGNNEQFF.

The CDR3 sequence is CASTTRISSTDTQYF. CDR3 nucleotide sequence: TGTGCCAGCACCACTCGAATATCTAGCACAGATACGCAGTATTTT. V and J are TRBV7-9 and TRBJ2-3; unclear D gene. Germline assignment: CDR1 SEHNR and CDR2 FQNEAQ (reference sequence). This CDR3 spans 15 amino acids. V lost 7 bases and J lost 0, with 14 bases in between.

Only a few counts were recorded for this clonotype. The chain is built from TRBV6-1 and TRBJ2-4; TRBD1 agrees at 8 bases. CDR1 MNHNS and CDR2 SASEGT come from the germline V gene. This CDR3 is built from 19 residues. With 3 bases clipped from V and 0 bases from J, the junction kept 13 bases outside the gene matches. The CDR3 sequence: CASSDKPDRANLAKNIQYF. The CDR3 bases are TGTGCCAGCAGTGATAAACCGGACAGGGCTAATCTAGCCAAAAACATTCAGTACTTC.

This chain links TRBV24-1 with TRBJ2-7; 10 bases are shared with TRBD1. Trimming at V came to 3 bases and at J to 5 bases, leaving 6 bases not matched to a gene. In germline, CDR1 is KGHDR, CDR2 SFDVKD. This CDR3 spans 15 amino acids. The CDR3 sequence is CATSDPGQGIHEQYF. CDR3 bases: TGTGCCACCAGTGATCCGGGACAGGGGATCCACGAGCAGTACTTC.